Described below is a single TCR beta chain sequence and its context. Other DNA sequences within the sample encode an identical CDR3. Patients in Seattle were enrolled during active infection, then followed longitudinally. In the original processing: Amplification of reference gene primers provided the estimated nucleated cell counts. TCRdb's copy holds only in-frame clones and misses some; the assay was immunoSEQ multiplex PCR. V and J calls and clone size are as listed in that table; D and trimming were resolved from the DNA. The table records roughly 29,000 clones, 75% to 90% of them present only once. The data stem from a study of blood T cell repertoires in COVID-19. Whole-study context: Researchers got acute and convalescent COVID-19 samples from the United States, Italy and Spain.

This CDR3 contains 14 residues. Trimming shortened V by 0 bases and J by 4 bases, and 13 bases separated the two germline ends. Germline assignment: CDR1 GTSNPN and CDR2 SVGIG (reference sequence). The sequence was collected from a woman older than 75 with COVID-19, enrolled during active disease. The rearrangement uses TRBV30 and TRBJ2-7, with TRBD2 as a possible D gene (6 bases). The sequencing input was peripheral blood. The CDR3 protein is CAWSVSGGSYEQYF. In DNA, the CDR3 is TGTGCCTGGAGTGTTTCCGGGGGTTCGTACGAGCAGTACTTC. The full variable domain, its missing parts supplied by reference TRBV30 and TRBJ2-7, is SQTIHQWPATLVQPVGSPLSLECTVEGTSNPNLYWYRQAAGRGLQLLFYSVGIGQISSEVPQNLSASRPQDRQFILSSKKLLLSDSGFYLCAWSVSGGSYEQYFGPGTRLTVT.